Shown below are 5 T cell receptor beta chains from a single sample sequenced in a study of blood T cells in healthy people across ages. A second PCR, run for roughly 7 to 11 cycles, used a sample-barcoded 5' primer plus a J-beta primer mix. Each CDR3 protein is one row after TCRdb ran MiXCR on the 5' RACE reads. The sample has about 1.6 million distinct CDR3 sequences; roughly 32% are singletons. Source material: blood. Receptor source: a woman between 25 and 40 years old in good health.

Many counts were recorded for this clonotype. CDR3 DNA sequence: TGCGCCAGCAGCTTAGGAGGGCTTACCTACGAGCAGTACTTC. Amino acids: CASSLGGLTYEQYF. The genes are TRBV5-1 and TRBJ2-7, with TRBD2 as a possible D gene (6 bases). The germline gives CDR1 SGHRS, CDR2 YFSETQ. V gave up 2 bases and J gave up 2 bases, with 11 bases separating them. The CDR3 totals 14 residues.

The chain employs TRBV20-1 and TRBJ1-2; 8 bases align to TRBD1. V shed 0 bases, J shed 8 bases, and the junction held 14 bases outside the gene matches. Germline CDR1 DFQATT, CDR2 SNEGSKA (reference sequence). CDR3 length: 16 amino acids. The CDR3 sequence is CSARDWRAGGARGYTF. The CDR3 DNA is TGCAGTGCTAGAGATTGGCGGGCAGGGGGCGCGAGGGGCTACACCTTC.

This clonotype has more than one count but fewer than ten. The chain combines TRBV4-1 with TRBJ2-2, with a possible D match to TRBD2 (5 bases). Looked up from germline, CDR1 is MGHRA and CDR2 is YSYEKL. Trimming removed 1 base at V and 6 bases at J, with 12 bases between. This CDR3 comprises 15 residues. The CDR3 reads CASSQVPGLAGELFF. The DNA of the CDR3 is TGCGCCAGCAGCCAAGTTCCGGGGTTGGCCGGGGAGCTGTTTTTT.

This clonotype was counted a single time. This chain links TRBV20-1 with TRBJ1-2; TRBD1 agrees at 10 bases. V was pared by 5 bases and J by 6 bases, with 9 bases of the junction left unmatched. The length of the CDR3 is 14 residues. Germline CDR1 and CDR2: DFQATT and SNEGSKA (reference sequence). The CDR3 nucleotides are TGCAGTGCTCGGGACAGGGGAACCGGCCATGGCTACACCTTC. Translating it yields CSARDRGTGHGYTF.

The V gene is TRBV6-9, the J gene TRBJ2-7, with 9 bases identical to TRBD1. This CDR3 spans 16 amino acids. Germline CDR1 and CDR2: MNHGY and SVAAGI. The V and J ends lost 3 bases and 2 bases, in that order; junction bases with no gene match: 8. The CDR3 bases are TGTGCCAGCAGTTACCCACAGGGGGCCGAACCCTACGAGCAGTACTTC. Its protein product is CASSYPQGAEPYEQYF.